The present TCR beta chain was sequenced within a study of tumor and adjacent non-tumor tissue in lung cancer. Three rounds of nested PCR, following a modified ARM-PCR protocol, produced the TCRbeta library. A single record per CDR3 protein comes from TCRdb applying MiXCR to the multiplex PCR reads. The sample consists of 60,000 to 90,000 distinct CDR3 sequences, under 85% of them appearing once. CDR3 length: 19 amino acids. In regard to this clonotype: Its specificity is unknown.

RNA was extracted from bulk tissue without any cell sorting. Study outcomes and limitations: In normal lung, the top 100 clones were significantly more dominant than in tumor.

This clonotype originated in a woman between 50 and 59 years old with non-small cell lung cancer. This chain joins TRBV21-1 and TRBJ2-5; the table's D gene call, TRBD1, was not cross checked with the DNA. TRBV21-1 is classified as a pseudogene. The material sequenced was lung tumor tissue. The CDR3 DNA is TGTGCCAGCAGTCCACACACAGGGGGCGGACGGGCCTTGATAGAGACCCAGTACTTC. Residues: CASSPHTGGGRALIETQYF.